This T cell receptor beta chain emerged from a study of control samples from healthy donors and cancer patients. V lost 8 bases, J lost 5 bases, and 10 bases lay in between. Germline V gene lookup returns CDR1 MDHEN and CDR2 SYDVKM. CDR3 size: 12 residues. Clones were read by immunoSEQ multiplex PCR, and TCRdb kept only the in-frame ones, dropping some. The data hold about 170,000 clones, with roughly 91% observed a single time. The chain uses TRBV28 and TRBJ1-5; weak D call: TRBD1 (6 bases). The source of this sequence is a young woman in good health. Sequences were obtained from blood. CDR3 loop: CASGQLYQPQHF. CDR3 in DNA: TGTGCCAGCGGACAGTTGTATCAGCCCCAGCATTTT.